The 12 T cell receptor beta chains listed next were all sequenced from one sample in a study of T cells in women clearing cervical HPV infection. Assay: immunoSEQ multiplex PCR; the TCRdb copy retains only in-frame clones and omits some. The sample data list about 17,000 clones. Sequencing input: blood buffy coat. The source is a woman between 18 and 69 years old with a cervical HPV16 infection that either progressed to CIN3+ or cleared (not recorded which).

Incomplete CDR3 DNA: TGTGCCAGCAGTTCCGGGACAGGGGTTTACAATGAG. This translates into CASSSGTGVYNE. The CDR3 as a whole reads CASSSGTGVYNEQFF. The genes are TRBV13 and TRBJ2-1; 10 bases fit TRBD1. The read halts 3 residues ahead of the CDR3 end, with the missing end drawn from the germline J gene. The trim removed 6 bases at V and 4 bases at J, leaving 6 bases unmatched. Germline lookup yields CDR1 PRHDT and CDR2 FYEKMQ (reference sequence). CDR3 length: 15 amino acids.

This chain's CDR3 is CSAKWLNTGELFF. CDR3 DNA (partial): TGCAGTGCCAAGTGGCTGAACACCGGGGAG. The chain combines TRBV20-1 with TRBJ2-2; D gene unclear. The sequenced fragment ends 3 residues before the CDR3 boundary, so the rest is inferred from the germline J gene. The CDR3 totals 13 residues. Germline V gene data show CDR1 as DFQATT and CDR2 as SNEGSKA (reference sequence). The germline V and J ends were trimmed by 6 bases and 1 base, with 9 bases remaining between them.

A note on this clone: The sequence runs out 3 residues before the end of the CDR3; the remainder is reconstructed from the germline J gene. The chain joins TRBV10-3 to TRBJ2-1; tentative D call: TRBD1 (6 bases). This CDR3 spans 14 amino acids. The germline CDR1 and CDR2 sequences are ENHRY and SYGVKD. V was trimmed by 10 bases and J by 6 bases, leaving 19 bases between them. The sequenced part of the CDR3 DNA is TGTGCCAGTTGCAAGGGACAAGGAAGCAATGAG. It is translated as CASCKGQGSNE. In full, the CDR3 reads CASCKGQGSNEQFF.

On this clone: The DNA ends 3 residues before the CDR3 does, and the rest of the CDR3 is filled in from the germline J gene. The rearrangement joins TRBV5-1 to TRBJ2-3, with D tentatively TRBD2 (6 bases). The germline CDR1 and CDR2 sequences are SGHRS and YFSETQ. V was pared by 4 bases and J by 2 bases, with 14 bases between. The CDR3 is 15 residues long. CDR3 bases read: TGCGCCAGCAGCCAATTAGCGGAGTACACAGATACG. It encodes CASSQLAEYTDT. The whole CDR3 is CASSQLAEYTDTQYF.

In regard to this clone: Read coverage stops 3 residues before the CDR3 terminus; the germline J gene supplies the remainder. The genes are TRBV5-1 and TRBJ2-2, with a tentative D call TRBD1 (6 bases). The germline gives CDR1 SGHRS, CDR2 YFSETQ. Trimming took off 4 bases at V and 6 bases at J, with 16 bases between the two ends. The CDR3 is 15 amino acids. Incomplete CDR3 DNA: TGCGCCAGCAGCCCCCTAGGGGGACCCCCCGGGGAG. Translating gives CASSPLGGPPGE. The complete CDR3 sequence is CASSPLGGPPGELFF. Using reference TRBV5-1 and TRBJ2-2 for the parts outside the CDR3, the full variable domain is KAGVTQTPRYLIKTRGQQVTLSCSPISGHRSVSWYQQTPGQGLQFLFEYFSETQRNKGNFPGRFSGRQFSNSRSEMNVSTLELGDSALYLCASSPLGGPPGELFFGEGSRLTVL.

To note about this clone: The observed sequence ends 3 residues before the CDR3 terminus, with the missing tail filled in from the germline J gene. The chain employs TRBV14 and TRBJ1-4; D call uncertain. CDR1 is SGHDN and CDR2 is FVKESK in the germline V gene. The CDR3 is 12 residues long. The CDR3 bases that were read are TGTGCCAGCAGCCAAGAGCGCGGAAGA. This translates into CASSQERGR. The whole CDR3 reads CASSQERGRLFF.

CDR3 DNA (partial): TGCGCCAGCAGCACCCCCGGGACACAAGGCGGGACCGGGGAG. Protein: CASSTPGTQGGTGE. Given in full, the CDR3 is CASSTPGTQGGTGELFF. The chain carries TRBV5-1 and TRBJ2-2; tentative D call: TRBD1 (6 bases). The missing CDR3 end, 3 residues past where the read stops, is filled in from the germline J gene. V gave up 4 bases and J gave up 5 bases, with 21 bases separating them. From germline, CDR1 is SGHRS and CDR2 YFSETQ. The CDR3 contains 17 residues.

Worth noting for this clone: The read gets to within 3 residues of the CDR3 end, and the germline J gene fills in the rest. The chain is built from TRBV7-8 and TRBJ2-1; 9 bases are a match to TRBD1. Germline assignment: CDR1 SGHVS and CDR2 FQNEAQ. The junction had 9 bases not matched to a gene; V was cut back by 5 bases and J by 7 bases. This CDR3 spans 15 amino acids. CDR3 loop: CASSRGQGVSNEQFF. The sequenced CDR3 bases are TGTGCCAGCAGCAGGGGACAGGGCGTTTCGAATGAG. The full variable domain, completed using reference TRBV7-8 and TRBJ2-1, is GAGVSQSPRYKVAKRGQDVALRCDPISGHVSLFWYQQALGQGPEFLTYFQNEAQLDKSGLPSDRFFAERPEGSVSTLKIQRTQQEDSAVYLCASSRGQGVSNEQFFGPGTRLTVL.

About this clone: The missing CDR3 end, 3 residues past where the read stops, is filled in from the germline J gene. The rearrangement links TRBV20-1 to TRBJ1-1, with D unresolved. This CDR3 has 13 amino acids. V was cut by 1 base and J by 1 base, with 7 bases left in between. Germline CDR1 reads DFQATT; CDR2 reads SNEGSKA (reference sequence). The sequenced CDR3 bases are TGCAGTGCTAGAGCACAGCAGAACACTGAA. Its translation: CSARAQQNTE. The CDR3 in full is CSARAQQNTEAFF.

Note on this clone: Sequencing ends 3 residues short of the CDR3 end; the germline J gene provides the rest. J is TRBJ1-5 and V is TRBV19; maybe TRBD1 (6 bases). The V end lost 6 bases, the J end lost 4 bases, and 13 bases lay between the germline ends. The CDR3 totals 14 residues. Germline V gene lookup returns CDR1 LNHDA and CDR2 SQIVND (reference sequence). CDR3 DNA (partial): TGTGCCAGTAGCGCACCCCAGGGGAATCAGCCC. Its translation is CASSAPQGNQP. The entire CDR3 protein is CASSAPQGNQPQHF.

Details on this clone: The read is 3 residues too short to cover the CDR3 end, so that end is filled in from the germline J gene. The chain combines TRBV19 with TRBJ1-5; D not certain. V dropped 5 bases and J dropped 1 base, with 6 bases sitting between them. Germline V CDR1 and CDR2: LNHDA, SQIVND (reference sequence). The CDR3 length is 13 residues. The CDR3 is CASSHLSNQPQHF. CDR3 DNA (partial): TGTGCCAGTAGTCATCTAAGCAATCAGCCC.

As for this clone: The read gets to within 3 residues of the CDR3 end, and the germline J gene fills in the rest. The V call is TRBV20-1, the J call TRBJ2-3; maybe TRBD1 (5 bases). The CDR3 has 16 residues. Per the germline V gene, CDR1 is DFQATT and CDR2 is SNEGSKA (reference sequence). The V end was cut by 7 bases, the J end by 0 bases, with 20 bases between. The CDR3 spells CSVSITRQSSTDTQYF. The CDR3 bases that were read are TGCAGTGTTTCTATAACACGACAGTCTAGCACAGATACG.